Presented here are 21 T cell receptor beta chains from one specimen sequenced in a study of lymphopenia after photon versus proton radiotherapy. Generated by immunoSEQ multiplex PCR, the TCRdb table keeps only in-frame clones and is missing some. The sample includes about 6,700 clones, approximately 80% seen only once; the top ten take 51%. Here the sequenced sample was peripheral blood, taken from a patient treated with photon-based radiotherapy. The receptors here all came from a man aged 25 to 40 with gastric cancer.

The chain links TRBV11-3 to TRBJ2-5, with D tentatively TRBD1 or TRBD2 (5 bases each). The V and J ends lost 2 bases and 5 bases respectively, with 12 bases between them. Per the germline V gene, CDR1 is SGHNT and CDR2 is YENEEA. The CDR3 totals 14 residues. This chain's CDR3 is CASSLRPWGETQYF. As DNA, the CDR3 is TGTGCCAGCAGCTTAAGGCCCTGGGGGGAGACCCAGTACTTC.

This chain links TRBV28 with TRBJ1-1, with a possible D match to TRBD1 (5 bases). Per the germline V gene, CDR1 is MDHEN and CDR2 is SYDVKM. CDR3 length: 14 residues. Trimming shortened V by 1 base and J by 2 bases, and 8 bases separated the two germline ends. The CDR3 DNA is TGTGCCAGCAGTTTATTGGGGACCAACACTGAAGCTTTCTTT. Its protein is CASSLLGTNTEAFF.

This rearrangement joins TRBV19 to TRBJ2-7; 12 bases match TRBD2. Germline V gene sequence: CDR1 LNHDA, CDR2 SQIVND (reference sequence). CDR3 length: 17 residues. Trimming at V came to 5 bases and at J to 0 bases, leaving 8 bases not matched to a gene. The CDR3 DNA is TGTGCCAGTAGTTCCAGACTAGCGGGGGCCACCTCCTACGAGCAGTACTTC. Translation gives CASSSRLAGATSYEQYF.

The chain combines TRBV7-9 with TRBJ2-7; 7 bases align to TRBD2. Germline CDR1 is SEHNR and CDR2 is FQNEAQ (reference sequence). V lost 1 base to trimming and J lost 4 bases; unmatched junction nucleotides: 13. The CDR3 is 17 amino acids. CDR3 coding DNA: TGTGCCAGCAGCTTAGGGGGCGGGCGGGAGAAGGCTTACGAGCAGTACTTC. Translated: CASSLGGGREKAYEQYF. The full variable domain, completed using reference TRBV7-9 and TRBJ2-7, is DTGVSQNPRHKITKRGQNVTFRCDPISEHNRLYWYRQTLGQGPEFLTYFQNEAQLEKSRLLSDRFSAERPKGSFSTLEIQRTEQGDSAMYLCASSLGGGREKAYEQYFGPGTRLTVT.

The DNA of the CDR3 is TGTGCCAGCAGCTGGAGCTCCTACAATGAGCAGTTCTTC. It yields the protein CASSWSSYNEQFF. The gene calls are TRBV7-2 and TRBJ2-1; D ambiguous. Trimming shortened V by 4 bases and J by 0 bases, and 4 bases separated the two germline ends. This CDR3 has 13 amino acids. Germline V gives CDR1 SGHTA, CDR2 FQGNSA. Combining the CDR3 with reference TRBV7-2 and TRBJ2-1 gives the whole variable domain GAGVSQSPSNKVTEKGKDVELRCDPISGHTALYWYRQSLGQGLEFLIYFQGNSAPDKSGLPSDRFSAERTGGSVSTLTIQRTQQEDSAVYLCASSWSSYNEQFFGPGTRLTVL.

DNA for the CDR3: TGTGCCAGCAGCCTTATCCCTATAACTGGACTAGCTCACGAGACCCAGTACTTC. Encoded protein: CASSLIPITGLAHETQYF. The genes are TRBV27 and TRBJ2-5; 8 bases line up with TRBD2. The V gene's germline CDR1 is MNHEY and CDR2 SMNVEV (reference sequence). After removal of 6 bases from V and 5 bases from J, the junction contained 20 bases not matched to a gene. The CDR3 is 18 residues long.

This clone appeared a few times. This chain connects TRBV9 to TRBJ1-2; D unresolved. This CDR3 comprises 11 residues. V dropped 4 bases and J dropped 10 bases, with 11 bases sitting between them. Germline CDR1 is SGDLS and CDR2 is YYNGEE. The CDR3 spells CASSSPRDYTF. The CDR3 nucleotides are TGTGCCAGCAGCTCCCCCCGAGACTACACCTTC.

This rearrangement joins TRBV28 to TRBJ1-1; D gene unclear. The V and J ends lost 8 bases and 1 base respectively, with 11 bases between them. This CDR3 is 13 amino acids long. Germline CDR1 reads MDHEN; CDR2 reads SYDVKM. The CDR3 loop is CASQLVGNTEAFF. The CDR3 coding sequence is TGTGCCAGCCAACTAGTTGGGAACACTGAAGCTTTCTTT.

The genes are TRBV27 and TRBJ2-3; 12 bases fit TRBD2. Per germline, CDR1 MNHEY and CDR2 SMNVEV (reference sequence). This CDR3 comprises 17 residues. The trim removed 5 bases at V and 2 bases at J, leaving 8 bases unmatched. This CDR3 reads CASSPRLAGEPTDTQYF. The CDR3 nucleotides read TGTGCCAGCAGTCCCAGACTAGCGGGAGAGCCCACAGATACGCAGTATTTT.

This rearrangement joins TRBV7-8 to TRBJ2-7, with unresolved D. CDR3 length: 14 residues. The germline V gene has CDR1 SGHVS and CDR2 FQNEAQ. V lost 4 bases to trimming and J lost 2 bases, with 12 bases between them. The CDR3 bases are TGTGCCAGCAGCTCGCAGACGGGCCCCTACGAGCAGTACTTC. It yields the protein CASSSQTGPYEQYF.

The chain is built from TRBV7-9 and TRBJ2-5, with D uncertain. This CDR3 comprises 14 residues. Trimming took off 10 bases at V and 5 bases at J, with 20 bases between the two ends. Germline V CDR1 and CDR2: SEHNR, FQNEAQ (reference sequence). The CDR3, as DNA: TGTGCCACCCAGACCTCAGGTTTCGCGGAGACCCAGTACTTC. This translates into CATQTSGFAETQYF.

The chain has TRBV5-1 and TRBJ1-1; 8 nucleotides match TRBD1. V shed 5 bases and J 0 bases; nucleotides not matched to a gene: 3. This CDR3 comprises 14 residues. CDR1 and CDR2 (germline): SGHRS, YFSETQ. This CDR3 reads CASRRGQVNTEAFF. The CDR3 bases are TGCGCCAGCAGGCGGGGACAGGTGAACACTGAAGCTTTCTTT.

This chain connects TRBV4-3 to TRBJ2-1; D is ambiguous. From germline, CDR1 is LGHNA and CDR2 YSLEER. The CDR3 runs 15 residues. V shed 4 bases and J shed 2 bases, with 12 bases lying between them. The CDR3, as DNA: TGCGCCAGCAGCCTTGACTCGTTGGCCTACAATGAGCAGTTCTTC. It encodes CASSLDSLAYNEQFF.

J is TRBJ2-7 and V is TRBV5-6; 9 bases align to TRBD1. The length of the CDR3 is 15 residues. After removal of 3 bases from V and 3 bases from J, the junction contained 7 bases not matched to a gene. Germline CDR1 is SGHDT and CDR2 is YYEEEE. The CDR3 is CASSSAGQGNYEQYF. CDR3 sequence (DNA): TGTGCCAGCAGCTCAGCGGGACAGGGAAACTACGAGCAGTACTTC. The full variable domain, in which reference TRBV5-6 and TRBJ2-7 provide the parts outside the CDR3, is DAGVTQSPTHLIKTRGQQVTLRCSPKSGHDTVSWYQQALGQGPQFIFQYYEEEERQRGNFPDRFSGHQFPNYSSELNVNALLLGDSALYLCASSSAGQGNYEQYFGPGTRLTVT.

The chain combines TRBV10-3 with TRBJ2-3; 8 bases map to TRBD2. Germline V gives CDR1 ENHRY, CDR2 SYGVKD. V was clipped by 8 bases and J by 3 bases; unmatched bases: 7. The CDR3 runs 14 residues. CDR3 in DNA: TGTGCCATCTCCCTAGCGGGTACTACAGATACGCAGTATTTT. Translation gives CAISLAGTTDTQYF.

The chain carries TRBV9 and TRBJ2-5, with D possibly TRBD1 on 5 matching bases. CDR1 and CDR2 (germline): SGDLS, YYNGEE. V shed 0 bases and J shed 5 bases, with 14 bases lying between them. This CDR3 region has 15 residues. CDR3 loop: CASSVAQGLGETQYF. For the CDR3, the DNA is TGTGCCAGCAGCGTAGCTCAGGGCTTAGGGGAGACCCAGTACTTC.

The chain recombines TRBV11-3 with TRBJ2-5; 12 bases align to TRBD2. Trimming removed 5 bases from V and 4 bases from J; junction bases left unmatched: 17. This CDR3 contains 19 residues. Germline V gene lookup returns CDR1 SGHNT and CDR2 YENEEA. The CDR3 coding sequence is TGTGCCAGCAGCCCAGAGAGGCTAGCGGGAGGGTCGAGTAGAGAGACCCAGTACTTC. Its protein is CASSPERLAGGSSRETQYF. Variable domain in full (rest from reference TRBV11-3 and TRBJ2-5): EAGVVQSPRYKIIEKKQPVAFWCNPISGHNTLYWYLQNLGQGPELLIRYENEEAVDDSQLPKDRFSAERLKGVDSTLKIQPAELGDSAVYLCASSPERLAGGSSRETQYFGPGTRLLVL.

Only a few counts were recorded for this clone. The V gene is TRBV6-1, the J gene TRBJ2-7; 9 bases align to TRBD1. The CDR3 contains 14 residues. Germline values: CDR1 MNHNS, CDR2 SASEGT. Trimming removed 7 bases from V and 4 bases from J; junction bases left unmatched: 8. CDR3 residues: CASNKDRGRYEQYF. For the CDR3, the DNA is TGTGCCAGCAACAAGGACAGGGGTCGGTACGAGCAGTACTTC.

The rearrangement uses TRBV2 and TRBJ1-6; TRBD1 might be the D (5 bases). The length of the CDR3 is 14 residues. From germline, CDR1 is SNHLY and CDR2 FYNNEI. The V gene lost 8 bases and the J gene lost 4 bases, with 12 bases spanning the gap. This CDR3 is CASADREYNSPLHF. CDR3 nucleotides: TGTGCCAGCGCCGACAGAGAATATAATTCACCCCTCCACTTT.

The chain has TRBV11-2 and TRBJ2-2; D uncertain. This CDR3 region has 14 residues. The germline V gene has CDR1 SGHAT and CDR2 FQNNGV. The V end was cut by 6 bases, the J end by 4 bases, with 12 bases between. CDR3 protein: CASRFEGITGELFF. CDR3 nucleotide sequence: TGTGCCAGCAGATTCGAAGGTATCACCGGGGAGCTGTTTTTT.

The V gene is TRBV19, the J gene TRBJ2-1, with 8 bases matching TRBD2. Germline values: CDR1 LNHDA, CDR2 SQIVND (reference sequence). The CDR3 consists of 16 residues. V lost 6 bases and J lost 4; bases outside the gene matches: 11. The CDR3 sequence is CASSPGWGGRYNEQFF. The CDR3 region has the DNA TGTGCCAGTAGCCCTGGTTGGGGCGGGAGGTACAATGAGCAGTTCTTC.